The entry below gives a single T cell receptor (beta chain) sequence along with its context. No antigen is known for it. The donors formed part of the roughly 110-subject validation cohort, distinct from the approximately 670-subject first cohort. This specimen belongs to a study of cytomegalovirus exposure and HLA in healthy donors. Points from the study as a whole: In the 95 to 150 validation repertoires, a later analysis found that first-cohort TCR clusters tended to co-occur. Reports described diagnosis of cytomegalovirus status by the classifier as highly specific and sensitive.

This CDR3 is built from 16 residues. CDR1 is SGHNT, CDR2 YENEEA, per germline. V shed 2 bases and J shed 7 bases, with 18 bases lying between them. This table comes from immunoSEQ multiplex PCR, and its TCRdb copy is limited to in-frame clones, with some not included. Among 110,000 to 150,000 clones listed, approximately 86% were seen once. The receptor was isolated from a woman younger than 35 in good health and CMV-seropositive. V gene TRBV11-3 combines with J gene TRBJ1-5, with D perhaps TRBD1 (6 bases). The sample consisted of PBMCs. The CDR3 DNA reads TGTGCCAGCAGCTTACTCCGGGACAATTTACCGCAGCCCCAGCATTTT. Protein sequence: CASSLLRDNLPQPQHF. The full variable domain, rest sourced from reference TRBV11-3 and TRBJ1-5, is EAGVVQSPRYKIIEKKQPVAFWCNPISGHNTLYWYLQNLGQGPELLIRYENEEAVDDSQLPKDRFSAERLKGVDSTLKIQPAELGDSAVYLCASSLLRDNLPQPQHFGDGTRLSIL.